This is a list of T cell receptor beta chains from one sample in a study of OX40 agonist ivuxolimab in advanced cancers. Generated by immunoSEQ multiplex PCR, the TCRdb table keeps only in-frame clones and is missing some. The sample contains under 60,000 clones, 80% to 90% of which appear only once. The sample in question was CD4+ or CD8+ T cells sorted from blood, obtained in a trial of the OX40 agonist ivuxolimab. These receptors all stem from an adult with an advanced solid tumor such as melanoma, head and neck, liver or kidney cancer. Each CDR3 is given with its conserved first and last residue. D genes are given only for firm matches. Not every row has a clone size; where given, it reads once, few, many or a size class.

TRBV27	NA	NA	TRBJ2-3	CASTDPPQQYF	TGTGCCAGCACTGACCCACCACAGCAGTATTTT
TRBV15	NA	NA	TRBJ1-5	CATSRDPLQGPQHF	TGTGCCACCAGCAGAGATCCCCTACAGGGACCCCAGCATTTT
TRBV6-4	TRBD2	NA	TRBJ2-1	CASSVLAGYNEQFF	TGTGCCAGCAGTGTTCTAGCGGGGTACAATGAGCAGTTCTTC
TRBV7-9	NA	once	TRBJ2-3	CASSLGRATDTQYF	TGTGCCAGCAGCTTAGGGCGGGCCACAGATACGCAGTATTTT
TRBV15	TRBD1	NA	TRBJ2-2	CATSGQGGTGELFF	TGTGCCACCAGCGGACAGGGAGGCACCGGGGAGCTGTTTTTT
TRBV11-2	TRBD2	NA	TRBJ2-5	CASSLVPAGYQETQYF	TGTGCCAGCAGCTTAGTTCCAGCGGGGTATCAAGAGACCCAGTACTTC
TRBV11-2	TRBD1	NA	TRBJ1-3	CASSLDRDSYGNTIYF	TGTGCCAGCAGCTTAGATCGGGACAGCTATGGAAACACCATATATTTT
TRBV4-2	NA	NA	TRBJ2-5	CASSPGGGGLQETQYF	TGTGCCAGCAGCCCAGGGGGCGGGGGATTACAAGAGACCCAGTACTTC
TRBV28	NA	NA	TRBJ1-3	CASSLAAFQGRNTIYF	TGTGCCAGCAGTTTAGCCGCATTCCAGGGTAGAAACACCATATATTTT
TRBV9	TRBD1	once	TRBJ2-2	CASSGTGGFTNTGELFF	TGTGCCAGCAGCGGGACAGGGGGCTTTACGAACACCGGGGAGCTGTTTTTT
TRBV10-3	NA	NA	TRBJ1-2	CAISESLGGGGKDGYTF	TGTGCCATCAGTGAGTCATTAGGCGGCGGGGGGAAGGATGGCTACACCTTC
TRBV5-1	NA	NA	TRBJ2-2	CASNRQEANTGELFF	TGCGCCAGCAATCGACAGGAGGCGAACACCGGGGAGCTGTTTTTT
TRBV5-4	TRBD1	NA	TRBJ2-7	CASSLLDRGGEQYF	TGTGCCAGCAGCCTACTGGACAGGGGGGGCGAGCAGTACTTC
TRBV19	TRBD1	few	TRBJ1-3	CASSRDSLLGRNTIYF	TGTGCCAGTAGTAGGGACAGTTTGCTTGGGAGAAACACCATATATTTT
TRBV10-3	NA	NA	TRBJ1-1	CAISIGGRDTEAFF	TGTGCCATCAGTATCGGGGGGCGGGACACTGAAGCTTTCTTT
TRBV5-1	NA	NA	TRBJ1-5	CASSTSRYSNQPQHF	TGCGCCAGCAGTACGTCAAGATATAGCAATCAGCCCCAGCATTTT
TRBV9	TRBD1	NA	TRBJ2-7	CASSPGQGAYEQYF	TGTGCCAGCAGCCCGGGACAGGGGGCCTACGAGCAGTACTTC
TRBV18	TRBD2	NA	TRBJ2-3	CASSPPVTSGGTDTQYF	TGTGCCAGCTCACCACCGGTAACTAGCGGGGGCACAGATACGCAGTATTTT
TRBV4-1	NA	NA	TRBJ2-1	CASSQEPGYNEQFF	TGCGCCAGCAGCCAAGAACCCGGCTACAATGAGCAGTTCTTC
TRBV27	NA	NA	TRBJ1-2	CASSLLQGAGYTF	TGTGCCAGCAGTTTATTACAGGGCGCTGGCTACACCTTC
TRBV18	NA	NA	TRBJ1-6	CASSPEGVDSPLHF	TGTGCCAGCTCACCGGAGGGTGTAGATTCACCCCTCCACTTT
TRBV5-1	NA	once	TRBJ2-3	CASSPERGSAQYF	TGCGCCAGCAGCCCCGAGAGAGGCTCAGCGCAGTATTTT
TRBV4-1	NA	NA	TRBJ2-1	CASSQDYAEQFF	TGCGCCAGCAGCCAAGATTATGCTGAGCAGTTCTTC
TRBV6-1	NA	NA	TRBJ1-5	CASIPDGHVNQPQHF	TGTGCCAGCATCCCGGATGGACACGTCAATCAGCCCCAGCATTTT
TRBV5-8	NA	once	TRBJ1-1	CASKGVAEAFF	TGTGCCAGCAAGGGGGTAGCTGAAGCTTTCTTT
TRBV6-5	NA	medium-sized	TRBJ2-5	CASSPGVGRETQYF	TGTGCCAGCAGTCCGGGTGTGGGGAGGGAGACCCAGTACTTC
TRBV29-1	TRBD1	NA	TRBJ2-7	CSGTTGDLSEQYF	TGCAGCGGGACGACAGGGGACCTCTCCGAGCAGTACTTC
TRBV7-6	NA	NA	TRBJ1-6	CASSLVTGQEDNSPLHF	TGTGCCAGCAGCTTAGTAACAGGGCAGGAAGATAATTCACCCCTCCACTTT
TRBV10-3	NA	NA	TRBJ1-2	CATLGAGVPGAYGYTF	TGTGCCACCCTGGGGGCTGGGGTTCCGGGCGCCTATGGCTACACCTTC
TRBV7-6	NA	once	TRBJ2-2	CASSLGGRVPTGELFF	TGTGCCAGCAGCTTGGGCGGCAGGGTCCCCACCGGGGAGCTGTTTTTT
TRBV4-1	NA	NA	TRBJ2-7	CASSQGGSIGGYEQYF	TGCGCCAGCAGCCAAGGTGGATCAATAGGGGGCTACGAGCAGTACTTC
TRBV11-2	TRBD2	NA	TRBJ2-4	CASNHWPASGKNIQYF	TGTGCCAGCAACCATTGGCCGGCTAGCGGAAAAAACATTCAGTACTTC
TRBV13	TRBD1	once	TRBJ1-3	CASSSRWTGGSGNTIYF	TGTGCCAGCAGCTCTCGATGGACAGGGGGCTCGGGAAACACCATATATTTT
TRBV6-1	NA	NA	TRBJ2-7	CASSVMGGASYEQYF	TGTGCCAGCAGCGTTATGGGGGGGGCCTCCTACGAGCAGTACTTC
TRBV29-1	NA	NA	TRBJ2-5	CSVNRAEETQYF	TGCAGCGTGAACCGGGCCGAAGAGACCCAGTACTTC
TRBV28	NA	few	TRBJ1-2	CASSTGASQVPNYGYTF	TGTGCCAGTTCTACGGGGGCCTCGCAAGTCCCTAACTATGGCTACACCTTC
TRBV4-2	NA	NA	TRBJ2-3	CASSQAEYTDTQYF	TGTGCCAGCAGCCAAGCGGAATACACAGATACGCAGTATTTT
TRBV4-3	NA	NA	TRBJ1-4	CASSHGPGPATNEKLFF	TGCGCCAGCAGCCATGGACCGGGTCCTGCAACTAATGAAAAACTGTTTTTT
TRBV19	TRBD1	NA	TRBJ1-1	CASAGTGTSEAFF	TGTGCCAGTGCCGGGACAGGTACCTCTGAAGCTTTCTTT
TRBV7-9	NA	NA	TRBJ2-4	CASSPGNGKNIQYF	TGTGCCAGCAGCCCGGGCAACGGGAAAAACATTCAGTACTTC
TRBV4-2	NA	few	TRBJ2-4	CASSQEGTGRGDIQYF	TGTGCCAGCAGCCAAGAAGGTACGGGGCGGGGTGACATTCAGTACTTC
TRBV11-2	NA	NA	TRBJ1-6	CASSKLNNSPLHF	TGTGCCAGCAGCAAATTAAATAATTCACCCCTCCACTTT
TRBV6-4	NA	NA	TRBJ2-1	CASSTRPHNEQFF	TGTGCCAGCAGTACTCGACCACACAATGAGCAGTTCTTC
TRBV27	TRBD2	NA	TRBJ2-7	CASGLVGYEQYF	TGTGCCAGCGGACTAGTAGGCTACGAGCAGTACTTC
TRBV27	TRBD1	NA	TRBJ1-1	CASSRWGQGVGGAFF	TGTGCCAGCAGCCGATGGGGACAGGGTGTGGGGGGAGCTTTCTTT
TRBV9	TRBD2	NA	TRBJ2-5	CASAWGTSGQETQYF	TGTGCCAGCGCCTGGGGGACTAGCGGACAAGAGACCCAGTACTTC
TRBV7-6	TRBD1	NA	TRBJ2-1	CASSRGQGAYNEQFF	TGTGCCAGCAGCCGCGGACAGGGCGCCTACAATGAGCAGTTCTTC
TRBV6-1	NA	NA	TRBJ1-2	CASSPWGGGLGYTF	TGTGCCAGCAGTCCCTGGGGCGGCGGGCTTGGCTACACCTTC
TRBV13	NA	NA	TRBJ1-6	CASSLGIKWGGSPLHF	TGTGCCAGCAGCTTAGGGATTAAGTGGGGGGGCTCACCCCTCCACTTT
TRBV5-8	NA	NA	TRBJ2-2	CASSLGTEVVTGELFF	TGTGCCAGCAGCTTGGGGACCGAAGTGGTGACCGGGGAGCTGTTTTTT
TRBV10-2	NA	NA	TRBJ2-1	CASSEGSLAYNEQFF	TGCGCCAGCAGTGAAGGGTCGTTAGCCTACAATGAGCAGTTCTTC
TRBV28	NA	NA	TRBJ2-7	CASSMVGLGYEQYF	TGTGCCAGCAGTATGGTTGGGCTAGGCTACGAGCAGTACTTC
TRBV2	NA	NA	TRBJ1-3	CASRTPAQGNTIYF	TGTGCCAGCAGGACCCCAGCGCAAGGAAACACCATATATTTT
TRBV6-8	TRBD1	NA	TRBJ1-5	CASSYSTKGQGDQPQHF	TGTGCCAGCAGTTACTCGACAAAGGGACAGGGAGATCAGCCCCAGCATTTT
TRBV4-1	TRBD1	NA	TRBJ2-2	CASSHPQGSNTGELFF	TGCGCCAGCAGCCATCCACAGGGGTCGAACACCGGGGAGCTGTTTTTT
TRBV6-1	TRBD1	NA	TRBJ2-5	CASSPWDRDQETQYF	TGTGCCAGCAGTCCATGGGACAGGGATCAAGAGACCCAGTACTTC
TRBV2	NA	NA	TRBJ2-5	CASSRGAGQETQYF	TGTGCCAGCAGCCGAGGGGCAGGCCAAGAGACCCAGTACTTC
TRBV28	NA	once	TRBJ1-2	CASSLSAGVGYTF	TGTGCCAGCAGTTTATCGGCCGGGGTTGGCTACACCTTC
TRBV2	TRBD2	NA	TRBJ2-7	CASSDAGTSGRGVGEQYF	TGTGCCAGCAGTGACGCCGGGACTAGCGGGAGAGGGGTCGGCGAGCAGTACTTC